The 2 T cell receptor beta chains below all came from one sample that was sequenced in a study of T-cell reconstitution after alpha-beta-depleted transplantation in children. Preparation of the TCRbeta library involved a method that used unique molecular identifiers. TCRdb ran MiXCR on the PCR reads and lists one entry per CDR3 protein. The sample lists hundreds of thousands of distinct CDR3 sequences, roughly a tenth occurring once. The sample in question was PBMCs from the stem cell graft donor, obtained from the stem cell graft. These receptors all stem from a human donor who donated a stem cell graft to a child with acute myeloid leukemia.

In this sample, this clonotype turned up a few times. The V and J genes are TRBV7-8 and TRBJ1-1; D gene uncertain. Between the trimmed V and J ends, which lost 1 base and 9 bases, there was a span of 12 bases. Germline CDR1 SGHVS, CDR2 FQNEAQ. The CDR3 consists of 13 residues. The CDR3 sequence: CASSLVFASQAFF. The DNA for the CDR3 is TGTGCCAGCAGCTTAGTTTTTGCATCACAAGCTTTCTTT.

This clonotype has at least ten counts. This chain links TRBV5-5 with TRBJ2-5; D may be TRBD2 (7 bases). Trimming took 1 base from V and 4 from J, leaving 14 bases between them. From germline, CDR1 is SGHKS and CDR2 YYEKEE (reference sequence). This CDR3 comprises 15 residues. CDR3: CASSLRAGAGETQYF. CDR3 nucleotides: TGTGCCAGCAGCTTGCGCGCGGGGGCGGGAGAGACCCAGTACTTC.